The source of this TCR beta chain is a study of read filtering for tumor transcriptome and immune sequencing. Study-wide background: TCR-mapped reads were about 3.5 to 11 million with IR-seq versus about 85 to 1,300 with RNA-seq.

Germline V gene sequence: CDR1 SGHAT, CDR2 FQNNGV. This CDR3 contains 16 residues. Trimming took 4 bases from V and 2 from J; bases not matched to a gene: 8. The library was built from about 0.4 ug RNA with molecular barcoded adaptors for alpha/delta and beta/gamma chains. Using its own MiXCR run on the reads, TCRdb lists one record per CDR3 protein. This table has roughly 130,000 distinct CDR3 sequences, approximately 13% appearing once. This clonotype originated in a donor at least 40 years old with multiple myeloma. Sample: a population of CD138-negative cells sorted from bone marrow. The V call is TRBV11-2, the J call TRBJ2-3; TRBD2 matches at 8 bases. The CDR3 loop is CASSSLTGGSTDTQYF. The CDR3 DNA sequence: TGTGCCAGCAGCTCACTGACGGGGGGGTCCACAGATACGCAGTATTTT.